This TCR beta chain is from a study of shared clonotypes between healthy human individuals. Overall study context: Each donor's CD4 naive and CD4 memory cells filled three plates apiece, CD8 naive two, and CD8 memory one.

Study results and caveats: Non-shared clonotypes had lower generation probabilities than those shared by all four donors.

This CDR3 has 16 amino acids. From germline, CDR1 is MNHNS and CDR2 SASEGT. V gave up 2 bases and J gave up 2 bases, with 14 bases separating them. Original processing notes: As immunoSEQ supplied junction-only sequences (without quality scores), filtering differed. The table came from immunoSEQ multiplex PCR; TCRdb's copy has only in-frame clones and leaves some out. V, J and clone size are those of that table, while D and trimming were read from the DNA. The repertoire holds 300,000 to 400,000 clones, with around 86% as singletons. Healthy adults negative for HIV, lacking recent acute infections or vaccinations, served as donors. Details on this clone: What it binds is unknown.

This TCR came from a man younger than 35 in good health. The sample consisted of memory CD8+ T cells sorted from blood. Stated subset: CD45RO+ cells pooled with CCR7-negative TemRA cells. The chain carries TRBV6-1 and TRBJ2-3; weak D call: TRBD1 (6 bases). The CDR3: CASSEWAGAPTDTQYF. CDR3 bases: TGTGCCAGCAGTGAATGGGCAGGGGCCCCCACAGATACGCAGTATTTT.